The entry below describes one TCR beta chain. No cognate antigen has been identified for it. The record has no base qualities; no much larger clone is one base away. The CDR3 regions of human TCRbeta chains were analyzed by immunosequencing. In the authors' own workflow: Repertoire TCRs were matched against a reference library of SARS-CoV-2-specific TCRs generated with the MIRA antigen-specificity platform. Breadth meant the fraction of unique TCRs that were SARS-CoV-2-associated, whereas depth meant the fraction of total T cells that were SARS-CoV-2-associated. Each spike-specific TCR was assigned to its reactive spike region and to a CD4 or CD8 class using the MIRA data. Log10-transformed breadth and depth values were compared by one-way ANOVA with Sidak's multiple comparisons tests. Sourced from immuneACCESS, this table was stored by TCRdb with only in-frame sequences that have V and J called. A share of the clones is absent; for the studies checked, an unresolved V gene accounts for under half, and the remainder has no known explanation. That table furnishes V, J and clone size, whereas the DNA furnished D and trimming. The sample has more than 85,000 clones on record, 81% of them singletons. Clones ranked in the top ten supply around 4.6% of the sample.

This record belongs to a study of T cell responses to AZD1222 COVID-19 vaccine (TCRdb year 2021). At the level of the whole study: AZD1222 recipients with second doses at about 4 weeks or about 12 weeks were pooled, because spike-specific TCR depth and breadth did not differ between schedules. Enrollment into the trials was organized by age into subgroups of 18-55, 56-69 and 70-plus years, and those subgroups contained roughly 150, 30 and 60 TCR-sequenced participants, respectively. A total of 230 to 250 trial participants underwent TCR sequencing, of whom about 210 received two doses of AZD1222 and some 26 received two doses of the MenACWY control vaccine.

The sample's time point label, decoded: baseline before first vaccination. Vaccinee samples came from UK trials COV001 and COV002, including a single-blind randomized controlled phase 2/3 trial of AZD1222 (ChAdOx1 nCoV-19) in healthy adults. Trial participant PBMC samples were collected at day 0 and day 28 after the second dose for TCRbeta chain sequencing. The study at large found these results: Epitopes outside the regions mutated in the B.1.351 and B.1.1.7 variants were reportedly recognized by nearly half of the unique spike-specific TCRs. The 56-69-year group was small, and its depth increase did not reach significance, likely because of low power. The whole spike protein was spanned by vaccine-associated CD4 TCRs, and dominant responses were seen in regions 160-218 and 743-854. Because no samples from the day 14 peak response were available, repertoires could be characterized only after the peak T cell response. After two AZD1222 doses, both the breadth and the depth of spike-specific TCRs were significantly higher than at day 0 and than in MenACWY recipients. Conclusions about previously exposed vaccinees are limited because only 6 or 7 AZD1222 recipients were SARS-CoV-2 seropositive at baseline. Most participants were white British and females outnumbered males, and the authors suggested that clonal diversity may have been underestimated.

The input for sequencing was peripheral blood, taken on day 0 of AZD1222 vaccination. This TCR was recovered from an adult in good health.

The DNA is TGCGCCAGCAGCCGAACGCCGGTGCAGAACACTGAAGCTTTCTTT. It specifies CASSRTPVQNTEAFF. Rearrangement joined TRBV4-1 to TRBJ1-1; no confident D gene assignment can be made. The CDR3 runs 15 residues from the cysteine to the phenylalanine. Solely the CDR3 DNA is kept, with 45 bases framed from the first base. V loses 4 bases, J loses 1 base, and the germline ends lie 13 bases apart. The germline V gene supplies CDR1 MGHRA and CDR2 YSYEKL.